What follows are 11 T cell receptor beta chains derived from one specimen sequenced in a study of blood T cell repertoires in COVID-19 (dated by TCRdb to 2018 to 2021). Library prep was done by the immunoSEQ multiplex PCR assay. As stored in TCRdb, this immuneACCESS dataset retains in-frame rearrangements with V and J assigned. A fraction of the clones does not appear; measured against another copy, unresolved V genes explain less than half of the discrepancy, and the remainder lacks a known reason. Recorded for this sample are approximately 310,000 clones; roughly 87% of them occurred a single time. The top ten hold 1% of the sample. The specimen was peripheral blood. The source of these receptors is a man aged 50 to 59 with active or convalescent COVID-19.

The CDR3: CASSSTGSVLSLHF. For the CDR3, the DNA is TGTGCCAGCAGCAGTACAGGGTCTGTCCTTTCCCTCCACTTT. The chain is built from TRBV27 and TRBJ1-6; D is perhaps TRBD1 (6 bases). Trimming shortened V by 6 bases and J by 14 bases, and 20 bases separated the two germline ends. This CDR3 has 14 amino acids. Germline V gene lookup returns CDR1 MNHEY and CDR2 SMNVEV (reference sequence).

V usage is TRBV11-2 and J usage is TRBJ2-1; 12 nucleotides agree with TRBD2. V shed 5 bases, J shed 7 bases, and the junction held 3 bases outside the gene matches. The CDR3 spans 14 residues. Per the germline V gene, CDR1 is SGHAT and CDR2 is FQNNGV. In nucleotides, the CDR3 is TGTGCCAGCAGCGCGGGACTAGCGGGTAATGAGCAGTTCTTC. It yields the protein CASSAGLAGNEQFF.

The V and J genes are TRBV28 and TRBJ2-7, with no clear D. Per the germline V gene, CDR1 is MDHEN and CDR2 is SYDVKM. V dropped 7 bases and J dropped 8 bases, with 18 bases sitting between them. This CDR3 has 13 amino acids. CDR3 coding DNA: TGTGCCAGCACCACCCCCTCGGGTCGTAAGCAGTACTTC. Residues: CASTTPSGRKQYF. Based on the CDR3 plus reference TRBV28 and TRBJ2-7, the full variable domain is DVKVTQSSRYLVKRTGEKVFLECVQDMDHENMFWYRQDPGLGLRLIYFSYDVKMKEKGDIPEGYSVSREKKERFSLILESASTNQTSMYLCASTTPSGRKQYFGPGTRLTVT.

This chain connects TRBV24-1 to TRBJ1-5, with TRBD1 identical over 8 bases. The CDR3 is made up of 13 amino acids. The germline CDR1 and CDR2 sequences are KGHDR and SFDVKD. Losses at the gene ends were 3 bases for V and 13 bases for J; bases not matched to a gene: 7. CDR3 in DNA: TGTGCCACCAGTGATCGACAGGGGCGTCCACAGCATTTT. Protein: CATSDRQGRPQHF.

This clone was counted a few times. The chain combines TRBV18 with TRBJ1-3; 9 bases agree with TRBD1. With 3 bases clipped from V and 4 bases from J, the junction kept 10 bases outside the gene matches. This CDR3 has 17 residues. In germline, CDR1 is KGHSH, CDR2 LQKENI. CDR3: CASSPMDRGMEGNTIYF. The CDR3 nucleotides read TGTGCCAGCTCACCCATGGACAGGGGAATGGAGGGAAACACCATATATTTT.

V gene TRBV2 combines with J gene TRBJ1-5, with TRBD1 matching 10 bases. V lost 6 bases, J lost 5 bases, and 10 bases stayed unmatched. The CDR3 totals 16 residues. Germline V gene data show CDR1 as SNHLY and CDR2 as FYNNEI. The CDR3 coding sequence is TGTGCCAGCAGGGACAGGGGGGGCCCAGGAGATCAGCCCCAGCATTTT. This gives the protein CASRDRGGPGDQPQHF.

The V gene is TRBV15, the J gene TRBJ2-7; D is possibly TRBD1 (6 bases). Germline V gives CDR1 LNHNV, CDR2 YYDKDF (reference sequence). The CDR3 runs 16 residues. V shed 0 bases and J shed 0 bases, with 12 bases lying between them. This CDR3 reads CATSRDLGGNSYEQYF. The CDR3, as DNA: TGTGCCACCAGCAGAGATCTAGGGGGAAACTCCTACGAGCAGTACTTC.

The rearrangement links TRBV14 to TRBJ1-1; D is unresolved. Germline assignment: CDR1 SGHDN and CDR2 FVKESK. V shed 0 bases and J shed 1 base, with 9 bases lying between them. The CDR3 spans 15 residues. CDR3 in DNA: TGTGCCAGCAGCCAAGAGCGGGCCGCGAACACTGAAGCTTTCTTT. It is translated as CASSQERAANTEAFF.

In nucleotides, the CDR3 is TGTGCCAGCAGTTCCACAATGGTGCAGCCCCAGCATTTT. Amino acids: CASSSTMVQPQHF. The rearrangement links TRBV6-5 to TRBJ1-5; no definite D call. Germline V gene data show CDR1 as MNHEY and CDR2 as SVGAGI. There are 13 residues in the CDR3. The ends were cut back, 4 bases at V and 7 bases at J, with 11 bases in the middle.

V gene TRBV28 combines with J gene TRBJ2-1; 10 positions match TRBD2. Trimming removed 4 bases from V and 7 bases from J; junction bases left unmatched: 10. CDR1 and CDR2 (germline): MDHEN, SYDVKM. The CDR3 length is 16 residues. CDR3 residues: CASSWVSGRAGNEQFF. CDR3 DNA: TGTGCCAGCAGTTGGGTAAGCGGGAGGGCCGGGAATGAGCAGTTCTTC.

V is TRBV2 and J is TRBJ2-2; the D gene is possibly TRBD2 (7 bases). Trimming cost V 10 bases and J 6 bases, with 18 bases left between them. The CDR3 has 14 residues. The V gene's germline CDR1 is SNHLY and CDR2 FYNNEI. The CDR3 protein is CATKREEGAGELFF. The CDR3 DNA reads as TGTGCCACCAAACGGGAGGAGGGGGCCGGGGAGCTGTTTTTT.